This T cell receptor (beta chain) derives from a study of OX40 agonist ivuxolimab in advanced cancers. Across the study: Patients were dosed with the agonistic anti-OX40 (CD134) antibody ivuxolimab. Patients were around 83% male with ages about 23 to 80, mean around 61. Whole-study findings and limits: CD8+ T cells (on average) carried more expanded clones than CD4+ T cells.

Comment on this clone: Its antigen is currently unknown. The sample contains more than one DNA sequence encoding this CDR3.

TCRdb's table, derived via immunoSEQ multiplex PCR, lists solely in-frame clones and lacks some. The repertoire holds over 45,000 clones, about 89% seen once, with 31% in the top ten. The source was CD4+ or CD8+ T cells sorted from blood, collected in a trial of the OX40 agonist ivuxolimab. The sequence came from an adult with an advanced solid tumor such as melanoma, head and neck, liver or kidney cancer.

The DNA of the CDR3 is TGTGCCAGCTCCTTTGGGAACACTGAAGCTTTCTTT. Its translation: CASSFGNTEAFF. The rearrangement joins TRBV7-9 to TRBJ1-1; D uncertain. V lost 8 bases and J lost 1, with 8 bases in between. Germline CDR1 and CDR2: SEHNR and FQNEAQ (reference sequence). CDR3 size: 12 residues.